The rows below give T cell receptor beta chains drawn from one sample of a study of CD8 T cells in Susac syndrome. TCRdb reprocessed the immunoSEQ multiplex PCR reads via MiXCR and lists one record per CDR3 protein. Seen here are fewer than 200,000 distinct CDR3 sequences, over 85% observed once, and the top ten hold around 0.11%. What was sequenced was CD4+ T cells from PBMCs. Every receptor here comes from a human donor in good health. Each CDR3 is given with its conserved first and last residue. D genes are given only for firm matches. Some rows have no size entry. The others give once, few or many, or a class for an expanded clone.

abundance: once; d_gene: -; v_gene: TRBV20-1; j_gene: TRBJ1-4; CDR3aa: CSASRQANEKLFF; CDR3nt: TGCAGTGCTAGTAGGCAGGCTAATGAAAAACTGTTTTTT
abundance: -; d_gene: -; v_gene: TRBV4-3; j_gene: TRBJ2-7; CDR3aa: CASSPGGKPYEQYF; CDR3nt: TGCGCCAGCAGCCCTGGAGGGAAGCCCTACGAGCAGTACTTC
abundance: -; d_gene: -; v_gene: TRBV11-2; j_gene: TRBJ2-1; CDR3aa: CASSPPGLFNGEQFF; CDR3nt: TGTGCCAGCAGCCCCCCGGGACTCTTCAACGGTGAGCAGTTCTTC
abundance: -; d_gene: TRBD1; v_gene: TRBV19; j_gene: TRBJ1-2; CDR3aa: CASSIVRRGRDGYTF; CDR3nt: TGTGCCAGTAGTATAGTACGCAGGGGGAGGGATGGCTACACCTTC
abundance: once; d_gene: TRBD1; v_gene: TRBV18; j_gene: TRBJ1-5; CDR3aa: CASSPVGTGGGSNQPQHF; CDR3nt: TGTGCCAGCTCACCCGTCGGGACAGGGGGCGGGAGCAATCAGCCCCAGCATTTT
abundance: -; d_gene: -; v_gene: TRBV27; j_gene: TRBJ1-1; CDR3aa: CASSQGRWSTEAFF; CDR3nt: TGTGCCAGCAGTCAGGGACGGTGGAGCACTGAAGCTTTCTTT
abundance: -; d_gene: -; v_gene: TRBV30; j_gene: TRBJ2-2; CDR3aa: CAWSVTGTMFF; CDR3nt: TGTGCCTGGAGTGTAACTGGGACGATGTTTTTT
abundance: -; d_gene: -; v_gene: TRBV27; j_gene: TRBJ2-7; CDR3aa: CASRRGDTWSSYEQYF; CDR3nt: TGTGCCAGCAGGAGAGGGGACACATGGAGCTCCTACGAGCAGTACTTC
abundance: -; d_gene: -; v_gene: TRBV3-1; j_gene: TRBJ2-1; CDR3aa: CASSQGNEQFF; CDR3nt: TGTGCCAGCAGCCAAGGCAATGAGCAGTTCTTC
abundance: -; d_gene: -; v_gene: TRBV29-1; j_gene: TRBJ2-3; CDR3aa: CSVEIPLKASTDTQYF; CDR3nt: TGCAGCGTTGAAATTCCCCTGAAGGCTAGCACAGATACGCAGTATTTT
abundance: -; d_gene: TRBD1; v_gene: TRBV30; j_gene: TRBJ2-7; CDR3aa: CAWTGTGPLEQYF; CDR3nt: TGTGCCTGGACCGGGACAGGGCCGCTGGAGCAGTACTTC
abundance: -; d_gene: -; v_gene: TRBV29-1; j_gene: TRBJ2-5; CDR3aa: CSVVEQETQYF; CDR3nt: TGCAGCGTTGTTGAACAAGAGACCCAGTACTTC
abundance: -; d_gene: TRBD1; v_gene: TRBV15; j_gene: TRBJ1-3; CDR3aa: CATSRQGQGAFGNTIYF; CDR3nt: TGTGCCACCAGCAGACAAGGACAGGGGGCTTTTGGAAACACCATATATTTT
abundance: -; d_gene: TRBD2; v_gene: TRBV5-6; j_gene: TRBJ2-7; CDR3aa: CASSFGTSREQYF; CDR3nt: TGTGCCAGCAGCTTCGGGACTAGTCGCGAGCAGTACTTC
abundance: -; d_gene: -; v_gene: TRBV20-1; j_gene: TRBJ2-7; CDR3aa: CSAQRLWTESSYEQYF; CDR3nt: TGCAGCGCCCAGAGGCTTTGGACAGAAAGCTCCTACGAGCAGTACTTC
abundance: -; d_gene: TRBD1; v_gene: TRBV29-1; j_gene: TRBJ2-4; CDR3aa: CSASATQGNIQYF; CDR3nt: TGCAGCGCGAGCGCGACACAGGGGAACATTCAGTACTTC
abundance: -; d_gene: TRBD1; v_gene: TRBV9; j_gene: TRBJ1-2; CDR3aa: CASSARGDYGYTF; CDR3nt: TGTGCCAGCAGCGCCAGGGGGGACTATGGCTACACCTTC
abundance: -; d_gene: -; v_gene: TRBV20-1; j_gene: TRBJ2-7; CDR3aa: CSALARQRSDEQYF; CDR3nt: TGCAGTGCTTTAGCAAGGCAGCGGTCGGACGAGCAGTACTTC
abundance: -; d_gene: -; v_gene: TRBV20-1; j_gene: TRBJ2-7; CDR3aa: CSARTAGGRDLTYNEQYF; CDR3nt: TGCAGTGCGAGGACCGCTGGGGGACGGGACTTAACCTACAACGAGCAGTACTTC
abundance: -; d_gene: TRBD2; v_gene: TRBV7-3; j_gene: TRBJ2-3; CDR3aa: CASSPSTSGRNTQYF; CDR3nt: TGTGCCAGCAGCCCGTCGACTAGCGGGAGGAATACGCAGTATTTT
abundance: few; d_gene: TRBD1; v_gene: TRBV28; j_gene: TRBJ2-5; CDR3aa: CASSRRQGTETQYF; CDR3nt: TGTGCCAGCAGTCGACGACAGGGGACAGAGACCCAGTACTTC
abundance: -; d_gene: TRBD1; v_gene: TRBV18; j_gene: TRBJ2-7; CDR3aa: CASSARDRGLYYEQYF; CDR3nt: TGTGCCAGCTCCGCCCGCGACAGGGGGCTTTACTACGAGCAGTACTTC
abundance: -; d_gene: TRBD1; v_gene: TRBV19; j_gene: TRBJ2-7; CDR3aa: CASSTGQVEEQYF; CDR3nt: TGTGCCAGTAGTACCGGACAGGTGGAGGAGCAGTACTTC
abundance: -; d_gene: -; v_gene: TRBV6-2/TRBV6-3; j_gene: TRBJ2-2; CDR3aa: CASRPGSGELFF; CDR3nt: TGTGCCAGCAGGCCAGGCAGCGGGGAGCTGTTTTTT
abundance: -; d_gene: -; v_gene: TRBV3-1; j_gene: TRBJ2-5; CDR3aa: CASSQARMGETQYF; CDR3nt: TGTGCCAGCAGCCAGGCACGGATGGGGGAGACCCAGTACTTC
abundance: -; d_gene: TRBD1; v_gene: TRBV3-1; j_gene: TRBJ1-1; CDR3aa: CASSRTGDLEAFF; CDR3nt: TGTGCCAGCAGCCGGACAGGGGATCTTGAAGCTTTCTTT
abundance: -; d_gene: TRBD1; v_gene: TRBV3-1; j_gene: TRBJ1-4; CDR3aa: CASSEGRTGELFF; CDR3nt: TGTGCCAGCAGCGAAGGGAGGACAGGGGAACTGTTTTTT
abundance: -; d_gene: -; v_gene: TRBV30; j_gene: TRBJ2-7; CDR3aa: CAWSVVRGGYEQYF; CDR3nt: TGTGCCTGGAGTGTAGTAAGGGGTGGCTACGAGCAGTACTTC
abundance: -; d_gene: TRBD1; v_gene: TRBV13; j_gene: TRBJ2-2; CDR3aa: CASSFSGTGASGELFF; CDR3nt: TGTGCCAGCAGCTTCAGCGGGACAGGGGCCAGCGGGGAGCTGTTTTTT
abundance: once; d_gene: TRBD2; v_gene: TRBV4-3; j_gene: TRBJ2-1; CDR3aa: CASSLAGGVGSYNEQFF; CDR3nt: TGCGCCAGCAGCTTAGCGGGAGGGGTGGGCTCCTACAATGAGCAGTTCTTC
abundance: -; d_gene: -; v_gene: TRBV14; j_gene: TRBJ2-1; CDR3aa: CASSLFRGTGNEQFF; CDR3nt: TGTGCCAGCAGCCTGTTCCGGGGAACAGGCAATGAGCAGTTCTTC
abundance: -; d_gene: -; v_gene: TRBV29-1; j_gene: TRBJ2-3; CDR3aa: CSVEDQTDTQYF; CDR3nt: TGCAGCGTTGAGGATCAGACAGATACGCAGTATTTT
abundance: -; d_gene: -; v_gene: TRBV4-3; j_gene: TRBJ1-1; CDR3aa: CASSQGAGKLMNTEAFF; CDR3nt: TGCGCCAGCAGCCAAGGGGCAGGGAAACTAATGAACACTGAAGCTTTCTTT
abundance: once; d_gene: -; v_gene: TRBV30; j_gene: TRBJ2-7; CDR3aa: CAWTSSGGYEQYF; CDR3nt: TGTGCCTGGACTTCATCCGGGGGCTACGAGCAGTACTTC
abundance: -; d_gene: -; v_gene: TRBV30; j_gene: TRBJ2-5; CDR3aa: CAWSGTPDEETQYF; CDR3nt: TGTGCCTGGAGTGGAACGCCCGATGAAGAGACCCAGTACTTC
abundance: -; d_gene: -; v_gene: TRBV7-8; j_gene: TRBJ2-1; CDR3aa: CASSLQAVGLGREQFF; CDR3nt: TGTGCCAGCAGCTTACAGGCCGTGGGTCTTGGGCGTGAGCAGTTCTTC
abundance: -; d_gene: TRBD2; v_gene: TRBV20-1; j_gene: TRBJ2-1; CDR3aa: CSGQAEAGGNEQFF; CDR3nt: TGCAGTGGGCAAGCGGAGGCGGGGGGTAATGAGCAGTTCTTC
abundance: -; d_gene: TRBD1; v_gene: TRBV30; j_gene: TRBJ2-1; CDR3aa: CAWSAGQGASYNEQFF; CDR3nt: TGTGCCTGGAGTGCAGGACAGGGGGCATCCTACAATGAGCAGTTCTTC
abundance: -; d_gene: -; v_gene: TRBV29-1; j_gene: TRBJ1-1; CDR3aa: CSVEGDTEAFF; CDR3nt: TGCAGCGTTGAGGGGGACACTGAAGCTTTCTTT
abundance: -; d_gene: TRBD2; v_gene: TRBV29-1; j_gene: TRBJ2-1; CDR3aa: CSAGLARTYNEQFF; CDR3nt: TGCAGCGCAGGACTAGCGCGGACCTACAATGAGCAGTTCTTC
abundance: -; d_gene: -; v_gene: TRBV5-6; j_gene: TRBJ1-2; CDR3aa: CASSLNWALGSGYTF; CDR3nt: TGTGCCAGCAGCTTAAATTGGGCGTTGGGTAGTGGCTACACCTTC
abundance: -; d_gene: -; v_gene: TRBV20-1; j_gene: TRBJ2-7; CDR3aa: CSATHGQLGEQYF; CDR3nt: TGCAGTGCTACCCATGGACAGCTGGGCGAGCAGTACTTC
abundance: -; d_gene: -; v_gene: TRBV2; j_gene: TRBJ1-4; CDR3aa: CASSRREEKLFF; CDR3nt: TGTGCCAGCAGCAGGAGGGAGGAAAAACTGTTTTTT
abundance: once; d_gene: -; v_gene: TRBV5-6; j_gene: TRBJ1-2; CDR3aa: CASSRTSGRGYTF; CDR3nt: TGTGCCAGCAGCCGGACAAGTGGGCGTGGCTACACCTTC
abundance: -; d_gene: TRBD2; v_gene: TRBV7-9; j_gene: TRBJ2-1; CDR3aa: CASSLTSGPESEQFF; CDR3nt: TGTGCCAGCAGTTTGACTAGCGGGCCGGAAAGTGAGCAGTTCTTC
abundance: -; d_gene: -; v_gene: TRBV7-2; j_gene: TRBJ1-3; CDR3aa: CASSLSSGNTIYF; CDR3nt: TGTGCCAGCAGCCTTAGCTCTGGAAACACCATATATTTT
abundance: few; d_gene: -; v_gene: TRBV6-1; j_gene: TRBJ2-6; CDR3aa: CASTSSGANVLTF; CDR3nt: TGTGCCAGCACCTCCTCTGGGGCCAACGTCCTGACTTTC
abundance: -; d_gene: -; v_gene: TRBV29-1; j_gene: TRBJ2-3; CDR3aa: CSGHTDTQYF; CDR3nt: TGCAGCGGTCACACAGATACGCAGTATTTT
abundance: -; d_gene: TRBD2; v_gene: TRBV30; j_gene: TRBJ2-1; CDR3aa: CAWKIAGEAYNEQFF; CDR3nt: TGTGCCTGGAAAATAGCGGGAGAGGCCTACAATGAGCAGTTCTTC
abundance: -; d_gene: -; v_gene: TRBV7-9; j_gene: TRBJ1-4; CDR3aa: CASSVNEKLFF; CDR3nt: TGTGCCAGCAGCGTTAATGAAAAACTGTTTTTT
abundance: -; d_gene: -; v_gene: TRBV7-8; j_gene: TRBJ1-1; CDR3aa: CASSNRENTEAFF; CDR3nt: TGTGCCAGCTCGAATAGGGAGAACACTGAAGCTTTCTTT
abundance: few; d_gene: -; v_gene: TRBV6-2/TRBV6-3; j_gene: TRBJ2-1; CDR3aa: CASSPQGYNEQFF; CDR3nt: TGTGCCAGCAGTCCACAGGGCTACAATGAGCAGTTCTTC
abundance: once; d_gene: -; v_gene: TRBV5-1; j_gene: TRBJ2-6; CDR3aa: CASTSDSSGANVLTF; CDR3nt: TGCGCCAGCACCAGTGACAGCTCTGGGGCCAACGTCCTGACTTTC
abundance: -; d_gene: -; v_gene: TRBV30; j_gene: TRBJ2-1; CDR3aa: CAVNRAGGEQFF; CDR3nt: TGTGCCGTAAACCGGGCCGGCGGTGAGCAGTTCTTC
abundance: -; d_gene: -; v_gene: TRBV2; j_gene: TRBJ2-5; CDR3aa: CASSVESFQETQYF; CDR3nt: TGTGCCAGCAGTGTGGAGAGCTTCCAAGAGACCCAGTACTTC
abundance: -; d_gene: TRBD1; v_gene: TRBV7-2; j_gene: TRBJ2-5; CDR3aa: CASSAHRDRTRETQYF; CDR3nt: TGTGCCAGCAGCGCACACCGGGACAGAACTCGAGAGACCCAGTACTTC
abundance: -; d_gene: -; v_gene: TRBV19; j_gene: TRBJ1-2; CDR3aa: CASRWNYGYTF; CDR3nt: TGTGCCAGTAGGTGGAACTATGGCTACACCTTC